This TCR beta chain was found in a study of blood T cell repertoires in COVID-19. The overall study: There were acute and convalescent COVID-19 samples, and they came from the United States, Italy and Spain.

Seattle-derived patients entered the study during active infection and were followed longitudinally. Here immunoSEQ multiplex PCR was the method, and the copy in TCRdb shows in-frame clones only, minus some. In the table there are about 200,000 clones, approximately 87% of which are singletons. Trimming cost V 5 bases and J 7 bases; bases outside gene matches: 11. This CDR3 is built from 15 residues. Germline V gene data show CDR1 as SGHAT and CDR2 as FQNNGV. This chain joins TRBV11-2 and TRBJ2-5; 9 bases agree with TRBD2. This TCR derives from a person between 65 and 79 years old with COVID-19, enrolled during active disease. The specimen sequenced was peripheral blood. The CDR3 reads CASSPVLAGVGTQYF. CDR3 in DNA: TGTGCCAGCAGCCCGGTCTTAGCGGGAGTGGGGACCCAGTACTTC.